The 23 T cell receptor beta chains listed next were all sequenced from one sample in a study of a mutant IDH1 vaccine in newly diagnosed glioma (dated by TCRdb to about 2021). The time point label on this specimen signifies: week 11, during vaccination. Every vaccine dose consisted of 300 ug of a 20-mer mutant IDH1 peptide in Montanide, administered subcutaneously together with topical imiquimod. For these TCRs, the target antigens are not known. Library preparation used the immunoSEQ multiplex PCR assay. Held by TCRdb, this immuneACCESS table contains in-frame sequences only and omits some clones. Under half of the omission traces to an unresolved V gene where checked; the cause of the rest is unknown. The sample profile shows roughly 30,000 clones; roughly 78% of them were found once. The ten largest account for about 25% of the sample. The specimen comprised PBMCs, sampled from a glioma patient whose treatment included an IDH1 peptide vaccine. The receptors here all came from a man aged 25-45 years with glioma.

This clone was observed a handful of times. The chain links TRBV23-1 to TRBJ2-7, with D maybe TRBD2 (5 bases). TRBV23-1 is flagged as an ORF with uncertain function. Between the trimmed V and J ends, which lost 1 base and 5 bases, there was a span of 15 bases. The CDR3 loop spans 15 amino acids. The CDR3 nucleotides read TGCGCCAGCAGTCAATGGGAGCCCTCTTCCCACGAGCAGTACTTC. Translation: CASSQWEPSSHEQYF.

This clone has a handful of counts. V usage is TRBV19 and J usage is TRBJ2-1, with 10 bases matching TRBD2. The V and J ends lost 4 bases and 3 bases, in that order; junction bases with no gene match: 3. The CDR3 runs 15 residues. CDR1 LNHDA and CDR2 SQIVND come from the germline V gene (reference sequence). CDR3 amino acids: CASSKIAGGYNEQFF. The CDR3 DNA reads TGTGCCAGTAGTAAAATAGCGGGGGGCTACAATGAGCAGTTCTTC.

The chain links TRBV5-1 to TRBJ2-1, with D possibly TRBD1 on 5 matching bases. V was pared by 0 bases and J by 5 bases, with 18 bases between. This CDR3 contains 17 residues. CDR1 and CDR2 from the germline V gene are SGHRS and YFSETQ. The CDR3 region is CASSLGQLEPPDNEQFF. DNA of the CDR3: TGCGCCAGCAGCTTGGGACAGCTTGAACCCCCCGACAATGAGCAGTTCTTC.

The V gene is TRBV30, the J gene TRBJ2-7, with D tentatively TRBD1 (6 bases). Between the trimmed V and J ends, which lost 1 base and 6 bases, there was a span of 13 bases. Per the germline V gene, CDR1 is GTSNPN and CDR2 is SVGIG (reference sequence). CDR3 size: 13 residues. This chain's CDR3 is CAWSGGQAVEQYF. The DNA of the CDR3 is TGTGCCTGGAGTGGGGGGCAGGCGGTCGAGCAGTACTTC.

The chain recombines TRBV7-9 with TRBJ1-2; 10 bases are shared with TRBD1. The V segment lost 1 base and the J segment 6 bases; nucleotides outside the gene matches: 8. CDR1 is SEHNR and CDR2 is FQNEAQ in the germline V gene (reference sequence). This CDR3 is built from 16 residues. The CDR3 region is CASSLGGTGVVDGYTF. As DNA, the CDR3 is TGTGCCAGCAGCTTAGGAGGGACAGGGGTTGTGGATGGCTACACCTTC.

The V gene is TRBV11-3, the J gene TRBJ2-7, with 10 bases matching TRBD1. The CDR3 is 16 residues long. Per germline, CDR1 SGHNT and CDR2 YENEEA. Trimming cost V 5 bases and J 1 base; bases outside gene matches: 8. This chain's CDR3 is CASSPGMGQGSYEQYF. For the CDR3, the DNA is TGTGCCAGCAGCCCCGGTATGGGACAGGGGTCCTACGAGCAGTACTTC.

The V call is TRBV5-1, the J call TRBJ2-3; D is uncertain. CDR1 SGHRS and CDR2 YFSETQ come from the germline V gene. The CDR3 sequence is 15 residues long. V was cut by 0 bases and J by 8 bases, with 16 bases left in between. The CDR3 DNA follows: TGCGCCAGCAGCTTGGAGGCCAGTTTTGGTGTTACGCAGTATTTT. This translates into CASSLEASFGVTQYF.

The rearrangement uses TRBV25-1 and TRBJ2-7; a weak D match, TRBD2 (5 bases). V lost 3 bases and J 4 bases, leaving 10 bases between the germline ends. In germline, CDR1 is MGHDK, CDR2 SYGVNS. CDR3 length: 13 residues. The CDR3 sequence: CASSDPGDYEQYF. The DNA for the CDR3 is TGTGCCAGCAGTGATCCCGGGGATTACGAGCAGTACTTC.

This clone has a single count. V is TRBV2 and J is TRBJ1-5; TRBD1 is a possible D gene (6 bases). Per the germline V gene, CDR1 is SNHLY and CDR2 is FYNNEI. V was clipped by 5 bases and J by 0 bases, with 26 bases between them. This CDR3 has 20 amino acids. The chain's CDR3 is CASSLDLITGKRFSNQPQHF. CDR3 in DNA: TGTGCCAGCAGTTTGGATCTTATAACAGGGAAAAGGTTTAGCAATCAGCCCCAGCATTTT.

This chain uses TRBV29-1 with TRBJ2-2; perhaps TRBD2 as D (5 bases). Trimming stripped 4 bases from V and 7 bases from J, with 22 bases between. CDR1 is SQVTM and CDR2 is ANQGSEA in the germline V gene. The CDR3 loop spans 16 amino acids. As DNA, the CDR3 is TGCAGCGTTGCGGGGTTCCTTAGAATAGGTGGCGGGGAGCTGTTTTTT. Translated: CSVAGFLRIGGGELFF.

J is TRBJ1-5 and V is TRBV7-2; D not resolved. The V end lost 4 bases, the J end lost 3 bases, and 13 bases lay between the germline ends. The CDR3 has 15 amino acids. The germline V gene has CDR1 SGHTA and CDR2 FQGNSA. CDR3 sequence reads: CASSSGAGFNQPQHF. CDR3 DNA: TGTGCCAGCAGCTCGGGAGCCGGTTTCAATCAGCCCCAGCATTTT. The variable domain in full, with the rest retrieved from reference TRBV7-2 and TRBJ1-5, is GAGVSQSPSNKVTEKGKDVELRCDPISGHTALYWYRQSLGQGLEFLIYFQGNSAPDKSGLPSDRFSAERTGGSVSTLTIQRTQQEDSAVYLCASSSGAGFNQPQHFGDGTRLSIL.

The chain is built from TRBV13 and TRBJ2-7, with D hard to call. The V and J ends lost 3 bases and 1 base respectively, with 10 bases between them. The germline V gene encodes CDR1 PRHDT and CDR2 FYEKMQ (reference sequence). The CDR3 is 14 residues long. The CDR3 spells CASSFQIDSYEQYF. The CDR3 region has the DNA TGTGCCAGCAGCTTTCAGATAGATTCCTACGAGCAGTACTTC.

The gene calls are TRBV7-8 and TRBJ2-3; TRBD2 agrees at 13 bases. CDR3 size: 17 residues. Germline CDR1 SGHVS, CDR2 FQNEAQ. V lost 5 bases, J lost 4 bases, and 9 bases stayed unmatched. The CDR3 spells CASSPAGLAGAPDTQYF. The CDR3 DNA reads as TGTGCCAGCAGCCCGGCTGGACTAGCGGGAGCACCAGATACGCAGTATTTT.

The chain has TRBV6-6 and TRBJ1-1; D possibly corresponds to TRBD1 (5 bases). V was pared by 5 bases and J by 0 bases, with 7 bases between. Germline V gene lookup returns CDR1 MNHNY and CDR2 SVGAGI (reference sequence). This CDR3 has 13 residues. CDR3 region: CASSGTVNTEAFF. In DNA, the CDR3 is TGTGCCAGCAGTGGGACGGTGAACACTGAAGCTTTCTTT.

The chain recombines TRBV6-6 with TRBJ1-1; tentatively, D is TRBD1 (5 bases). Per the germline V gene, CDR1 is MNHNY and CDR2 is SVGAGI (reference sequence). CDR3 length: 14 residues. Deletions cut 5 bases from V and 6 bases from J, with 16 bases between. The CDR3 region has the DNA TGTGCCAGCAGTCACCCACGTTTGGGGCCTGAAGCTTTCTTT. Translated, it gives CASSHPRLGPEAFF.

The chain has TRBV5-4 and TRBJ2-5; perhaps D is TRBD1 or TRBD2 (5 bases each). The CDR3 has 15 amino acids. Germline V gene data show CDR1 as SGHNT and CDR2 as YYREEE (reference sequence). V was cut by 2 bases and J by 4 bases, with 15 bases left in between. The CDR3: CASSFWGPSGETQYF. DNA for the CDR3: TGTGCCAGCAGCTTCTGGGGACCGTCGGGAGAGACCCAGTACTTC.

The chain couples TRBV7-9 to TRBJ2-2; 8 nucleotides agree with TRBD2. The CDR3 consists of 16 residues. Germline CDR1 and CDR2: SEHNR and FQNEAQ (reference sequence). Germline trimming cut 1 base from V and 4 bases from J; bases unmatched to any gene: 5. CDR3 DNA: TGTGCCAGCAGCTTAGAGGCGGGGGGCGGCACCGGGGAGCTGTTTTTT. This gives the protein CASSLEAGGGTGELFF.

The gene calls are TRBV10-2 and TRBJ2-7; 9 nucleotides match TRBD1. The CDR3 loop spans 15 amino acids. The J segment lost 6 bases and the V segment lost 6 bases, leaving 12 bases of the junction unmatched. The V gene's germline CDR1 is WSHSY and CDR2 SAAADI. The DNA for the CDR3 is TGCGCCAGCAGAAGTTCGGGACAGGGCTTAGGCGAGCAGTACTTC. This gives the protein CASRSSGQGLGEQYF.

This sequence joins TRBV19 and TRBJ2-1, with D uncertain. This CDR3 is 14 amino acids long. The V end lost 3 bases, the J end lost 10 bases, and 16 bases lay between the germline ends. Germline loops: CDR1 LNHDA, CDR2 SQIVND (reference sequence). CDR3 protein: CASSIKAPLGEQFF. CDR3 nucleotide sequence: TGTGCCAGTAGTATTAAGGCCCCCCTCGGGGAGCAGTTCTTC.

The gene calls are TRBV7-2 and TRBJ2-1; 10 nucleotides align to TRBD2. Germline V gene sequence: CDR1 SGHTA, CDR2 FQGNSA. The CDR3 totals 15 residues. J gave up 9 bases and V 5 bases, and 10 bases lay outside the gene matches. The CDR3 region has the DNA TGTGCCAGCAGCGTAGAGGCTAGCGGGGGTGTTGAGCAGTTCTTC. Its protein is CASSVEASGGVEQFF.

The chain is built from TRBV5-1 and TRBJ1-1; 9 bases match TRBD1. With 4 bases clipped from V and 1 base from J, the junction kept 8 bases outside the gene matches. This CDR3 spans 16 amino acids. Germline assignment: CDR1 SGHRS and CDR2 YFSETQ. CDR3 residues: CASSPGTGTENTEAFF. The CDR3 DNA sequence: TGCGCCAGCAGCCCAGGGACAGGGACCGAGAACACTGAAGCTTTCTTT.

This chain joins TRBV4-3 and TRBJ1-2; a weak D match, TRBD1 (5 bases). V was cut by 4 bases and J by 0 bases, with 9 bases left in between. The CDR3 is made up of 14 amino acids. Looked up from germline, CDR1 is LGHNA and CDR2 is YSLEER. The CDR3, as DNA: TGCGCCAGCAGCCGAGGGACCTCTAACTATGGCTACACCTTC. Amino acids: CASSRGTSNYGYTF.

V and J are TRBV7-8 and TRBJ2-1, with D perhaps matching TRBD2 (5 bases). The germline V gene has CDR1 SGHVS and CDR2 FQNEAQ. The CDR3 is made up of 17 amino acids. The V gene lost 5 bases and the J gene lost 4 bases, with 21 bases spanning the gap. The CDR3: CASSHPEFRGNYNEQFF. The CDR3 DNA is TGTGCCAGCAGCCACCCCGAGTTTCGGGGAAATTACAATGAGCAGTTCTTC.